The 27 T cell receptor beta chains in this list originate from one sample, sequenced in a study of T cell repertoires in cytomegalovirus infection. These receptors have no known antigen. One entry per CDR3 protein, called by TCRdb with MiXCR from the reads. This sample has about 890,000 distinct CDR3 sequences, with approximately 30% found just once. This specimen was cultured CD8+ T cells from PBMCs, taken from culture after CMV antigen stimulation. The source of these receptors is a human donor in good health (CMV status not recorded). Some clones in this sample may be carry-over from other donors' samples.

The chain joins TRBV7-9 to TRBJ1-3; 7 positions agree with TRBD1. The CDR3 spans 16 residues. Losses at the gene ends were 4 bases for V and 3 bases for J; bases not matched to a gene: 9. CDR1 SEHNR and CDR2 FQNEAQ come from the germline V gene (reference sequence). This CDR3 reads CASSWTGREIGNTIYF. CDR3 coding DNA: TGTGCCAGCAGCTGGACAGGTCGAGAAATTGGAAACACCATATATTTT.

This rearrangement joins TRBV6-5 to TRBJ2-1, with TRBD2 as a possible D gene (6 bases). Looked up from germline, CDR1 is MNHEY and CDR2 is SVGAGI. The CDR3 totals 20 residues. V lost 0 bases, J lost 3 bases, and 24 bases lay in between. The CDR3 is CASSYSGGLHNQYYYNEQFF. The CDR3 nucleotides are TGTGCCAGCAGTTACTCGGGGGGACTCCATAACCAATATTACTACAATGAGCAGTTCTTC.

This clonotype occurred many times. The CDR3 loop is CASSWGLSTSTDTQYF. The CDR3, as DNA: TGTGCCAGCAGTTGGGGACTAAGCACTAGCACAGATACGCAGTATTTT. The chain combines TRBV27 with TRBJ2-3; 7 bases match TRBD2. There are 16 residues in the CDR3. Losses at the gene ends were 4 bases for V and 0 bases for J; bases not matched to a gene: 7. Germline V lookup: CDR1 MNHEY, CDR2 SMNVEV (reference sequence).

The V gene is TRBV19, the J gene TRBJ1-2, with 7 bases that match TRBD1. Germline V gene lookup returns CDR1 LNHDA and CDR2 SQIVND (reference sequence). The CDR3 consists of 15 residues. V trimming: 4 bases; J trimming: 7 bases; junction bases outside the gene matches: 12. DNA for the CDR3: TGTGCCAGTAGTACCGTGACAGGGAGCTTCCTTGGCTACACCTTC. This sequence encodes CASSTVTGSFLGYTF.

The rearrangement uses TRBV10-3 and TRBJ2-1, with D hard to call. Germline CDR1 is ENHRY and CDR2 is SYGVKD. The V end lost 2 bases, the J end lost 6 bases, and 17 bases lay between the germline ends. The CDR3 contains 16 residues. For the CDR3, the DNA is TGTGCCATCAGTGAGGAAGAAGCCTACCTTAGCAATGAGCAGTTCTTC. Protein sequence: CAISEEEAYLSNEQFF.

The chain links TRBV4-3 to TRBJ2-1; D might be TRBD1 or TRBD2, each matching 5 bases. Per germline, CDR1 LGHNA and CDR2 YSLEER. V was clipped by 1 base and J by 6 bases, with 16 bases between them. The CDR3 consists of 16 residues. Here the CDR3 DNA reads TGCGCCAGCAGCCAAGGGGACGGCGCCCGGGGCAATGAGCAGTTCTTC. Its protein is CASSQGDGARGNEQFF.

The rearrangement joins TRBV28 to TRBJ2-1, with 9 bases fitting TRBD1. Germline-derived CDR1 and CDR2 are MDHEN and SYDVKM. This CDR3 is built from 14 residues. V shed 6 bases and J 8 bases; nucleotides not matched to a gene: 8. DNA of the CDR3: TGTGCCAGCAGCCAACGGGGACAGGGCCATGAGCAGTTCTTC. It encodes CASSQRGQGHEQFF.

This clonotype has more than one count but fewer than ten. The chain uses TRBV2 and TRBJ1-1, with 10 bases identical to TRBD1. This CDR3 comprises 14 residues. V was clipped by 6 bases and J by 3 bases; unmatched bases: 4. CDR1 and CDR2 from the germline V gene are SNHLY and FYNNEI. CDR3 coding DNA: TGTGCCAGCAGGTCCGGGACAGGGGACACTGAAGCTTTCTTT. This encodes CASRSGTGDTEAFF.

The rearrangement links TRBV4-2 to TRBJ1-2; no clear D. CDR3 length: 12 amino acids. V lost 8 bases, J lost 0 bases, and 7 bases lay in between. The germline V gene has CDR1 LGHNA and CDR2 YNFKEQ. In DNA, the CDR3 is TGTGCCAGCCTGGACTCTAACTATGGCTACACCTTC. This gives the protein CASLDSNYGYTF.

The chain recombines TRBV2 with TRBJ1-5; D unclear. The germline CDR1 and CDR2 sequences are SNHLY and FYNNEI. The V end lost 3 bases, the J end lost 3 bases, and 21 bases lay between the germline ends. The CDR3 has 18 amino acids. This chain's CDR3 is CASSENDDGQEPNQPQHF. The CDR3 bases are TGTGCCAGCAGTGAGAATGATGATGGCCAGGAGCCCAATCAGCCCCAGCATTTT.

This clonotype showed up just a few times. This chain joins TRBV28 and TRBJ2-5, with 7 bases matching TRBD2. The junction had 7 bases not matched to a gene; V was cut back by 4 bases and J by 5 bases. CDR1 is MDHEN, CDR2 SYDVKM, per germline. The CDR3 runs 14 residues. CDR3 protein: CASSSATSWETQYF. CDR3 coding DNA: TGTGCCAGCAGTTCCGCGACTAGCTGGGAGACCCAGTACTTC.

This clonotype came up many times. This chain connects TRBV7-3 to TRBJ2-2; D might be TRBD1 (6 bases). The length of the CDR3 is 14 residues. Germline loops: CDR1 SGHTA, CDR2 FQGTGA. V was pared by 1 base and J by 5 bases, with 8 bases between. The CDR3 nucleotides are TGTGCCAGCAGCTTAAGCAGGGGTACCGGGGAGCTGTTTTTT. Translation: CASSLSRGTGELFF.

This chain links TRBV28 with TRBJ2-3, with 8 bases matching TRBD1. Germline V CDR1 and CDR2: MDHEN, SYDVKM. The CDR3 sequence is 16 residues long. V gave up 5 bases and J gave up 3 bases; unmatched junction bases: 10. The DNA of the CDR3 is TGTGCCAGCAGTCCCCCGGACAGGGATGGGACAGATACGCAGTATTTT. This gives the protein CASSPPDRDGTDTQYF.

In its sample, this clonotype was seen a few times. This chain connects TRBV20-1 to TRBJ2-3, with 9 bases fitting TRBD2. CDR1 DFQATT and CDR2 SNEGSKA come from the germline V gene (reference sequence). This CDR3 is 15 amino acids long. Losses at the gene ends were 0 bases for V and 2 bases for J; bases not matched to a gene: 3. This CDR3 reads CSARDSGGPTDTQYF. CDR3 sequence (DNA): TGCAGTGCTAGAGATAGCGGGGGACCCACAGATACGCAGTATTTT.

The rearrangement joins TRBV29-1 to TRBJ2-7; D unresolved. V was clipped by 1 base and J by 4 bases, with 11 bases between them. CDR1 and CDR2 from the germline V gene are SQVTM and ANQGSEA. This CDR3 contains 13 residues. The DNA of the CDR3 is TGCAGCGTTGAAGTCCCCGGTGTTTACGAGCAGTACTTC. Translating it yields CSVEVPGVYEQYF.

The chain has TRBV19 and TRBJ1-2; the D gene is possibly TRBD1 (5 bases). V lost 3 bases and J lost 4, with 15 bases in between. This CDR3 contains 15 residues. Germline V CDR1 and CDR2: LNHDA, SQIVND (reference sequence). The CDR3 nucleotides are TGTGCCAGTAGTATCCGGGACTCAAACTTCTATGGCTACACCTTC. Amino acid sequence: CASSIRDSNFYGYTF.

The V gene is TRBV27, the J gene TRBJ2-5, with TRBD2 matching over 10 bases. Unmatched junction bases numbered 8, after V lost 2 bases and J lost 5 bases. This CDR3 is 16 amino acids long. Germline CDR1 reads MNHEY; CDR2 reads SMNVEV (reference sequence). The CDR3 protein is CASSLGVAGGEETQYF. The CDR3 coding sequence is TGTGCCAGCAGTTTAGGGGTAGCGGGGGGCGAGGAGACCCAGTACTTC.

There are a few counts of this clonotype. V and J are TRBV28 and TRBJ1-5, with D unclear. V dropped 1 base and J dropped 0 bases, with 13 bases sitting between them. From germline, CDR1 is MDHEN and CDR2 SYDVKM. This CDR3 is built from 17 residues. The DNA for the CDR3 is TGTGCCAGCAGTTTATTATTCGGGGAGGATAGCAATCAGCCCCAGCATTTT. Translating it yields CASSLLFGEDSNQPQHF.

The chain uses TRBV5-4 and TRBJ1-3, with TRBD1 matching 8 bases. V dropped 4 bases and J dropped 10; count of bases not matched to a gene: 7. CDR3 length equals 13 residues. Germline V gene data show CDR1 as SGHNT and CDR2 as YYREEE (reference sequence). For the CDR3, the DNA is TGTGCCAGCAGCCTGACAGGGGACGGGACCATATATTTT. It yields the protein CASSLTGDGTIYF. The whole variable domain, remainder taken from reference TRBV5-4 and TRBJ1-3, is ETGVTQSPTHLIKTRGQQVTLRCSSQSGHNTVSWYQQALGQGPQFIFQYYREEENGRGNFPPRFSGLQFPNYSSELNVNALELDDSALYLCASSLTGDGTIYFGEGSWLTVV.

This clonotype was observed once. CDR3 sequence (DNA): TGTGCCAGCAGTTTCGGGCTAGCGGGGGCGAGAGAGACCCAGTACTTC. Translation: CASSFGLAGARETQYF. The chain links TRBV28 to TRBJ2-5; the match to TRBD2 covers 10 bases. Germline values: CDR1 MDHEN, CDR2 SYDVKM. This CDR3 has 16 residues. The V gene end was trimmed by 3 bases and the J gene end by 4 bases; junction bases not matched to a gene: 8.

This clonotype has just a few counts. The rearrangement uses TRBV12-3 or TRBV12-4 and TRBJ2-1; 13 bases match TRBD2. The CDR3 is made up of 17 amino acids. After removal of 2 bases from V and 7 bases from J, the junction contained 8 bases not matched to a gene. The CDR3 region has the DNA TGTGCCAGCAGTTTACGCACTAGCGGGGGGGCCGGTAATGAGCAGTTCTTC. This translates into CASSLRTSGGAGNEQFF.

This chain links TRBV7-3 with TRBJ2-2; possibly TRBD1 for D (6 bases). The CDR3 has 16 residues. CDR1 and CDR2 (germline): SGHTA, FQGTGA. Trimming took 5 bases from V and 0 from J, leaving 13 bases between them. The CDR3 DNA reads TGTGCCAGCAGCCCAGAAGGGGGTTCGAACACCGGGGAGCTGTTTTTT. Residues: CASSPEGGSNTGELFF.

The chain combines TRBV19 with TRBJ1-1; TRBD1 is a possible D gene (5 bases). The CDR3 covers 16 residues. Trimming shortened V by 0 bases and J by 3 bases, and 14 bases separated the two germline ends. CDR1 LNHDA and CDR2 SQIVND come from the germline V gene (reference sequence). DNA for the CDR3: TGTGCCAGTAGTATAGAGGGGCAGGGAACAGACACTGAAGCTTTCTTT. As protein: CASSIEGQGTDTEAFF.

The V gene is TRBV7-2, the J gene TRBJ1-1; D ambiguous. This CDR3 spans 13 amino acids. The V end was cut by 5 bases, the J end by 1 base, with 8 bases between. Germline V CDR1 and CDR2: SGHTA, FQGNSA. The chain's CDR3 is CASSANRNTEAFF. Here the CDR3 DNA reads TGTGCCAGCAGCGCAAACAGGAACACTGAAGCTTTCTTT.

This clonotype appeared a few times. The chain carries TRBV20-1 and TRBJ2-7, with 9 bases lining up with TRBD1. The germline V gene has CDR1 DFQATT and CDR2 SNEGSKA (reference sequence). J was trimmed by 4 bases and V by 5 bases; bases with no gene match: 3. The CDR3 loop spans 12 amino acids. This CDR3 is CSAPGTGYEQYF. The DNA of the CDR3 is TGCAGTGCTCCCGGGACAGGGTACGAGCAGTACTTC.

The table lists this clonotype with a few counts. V is TRBV7-6 and J is TRBJ2-2, with D possibly being TRBD1 (5 bases). This CDR3 is built from 16 residues. V was cut by 1 base and J by 5 bases, with 14 bases left in between. Germline V gives CDR1 SGHVS, CDR2 FNYEAQ. CDR3 residues: CASSLGQGLGTGELFF. CDR3 DNA sequence: TGTGCCAGCAGCTTAGGGCAGGGCCTTGGGACCGGGGAGCTGTTTTTT.

This clonotype was seen a few times. CDR3 DNA: TGTGCCAGCTCTGGGGGGGCCCTGGAGACCCAGTACTTC. The encoded protein is CASSGGALETQYF. The chain joins TRBV7-9 to TRBJ2-5; TRBD2 might be the D (7 bases). V lost 8 bases, J lost 5 bases, and 15 bases lay in between. The V gene's germline CDR1 is SEHNR and CDR2 FQNEAQ (reference sequence). The CDR3 loop spans 13 amino acids.